The 23 T cell receptor beta chains reported below all come from one sample, sequenced in a study of T cell responses to AZD1222 COVID-19 vaccine. Profiled with immunoSEQ multiplex PCR; TCRdb holds only in-frame clones, not every one. The sample has approximately 100,000 clones, less than 90% seen once. Source: peripheral blood, taken on day 0 of AZD1222 vaccination. The receptors were gathered from an adult in good health.

The J gene is TRBJ1-2, the V gene TRBV3-1 (or the pseudogene TRBV3-2), with D possibly TRBD1 on 5 matching bases. The CDR3 contains 14 residues. Looked up from germline, CDR1 is LGHDT and CDR2 is YNNKEL (reference sequence). Trimming stripped 5 bases from V and 3 bases from J, with 13 bases between. CDR3 in DNA: TGTGCCAGCAGCTCAAAGGGGTTCTACTATGGCTACACCTTC. This gives the protein CASSSKGFYYGYTF.

Note on this clone: Other nucleotide sequences from this sample produce the same CDR3. The rearrangement joins TRBV3-1 (or the pseudogene TRBV3-2) to TRBJ1-2; the match to TRBD1 covers 9 bases. The V segment lost 5 bases and the J segment 4 bases; nucleotides outside the gene matches: 8. This CDR3 has 15 residues. CDR1 is LGHDT and CDR2 is YNNKEL in the germline V gene (reference sequence). The CDR3: CASSEQGAVSYGYTF. The CDR3 DNA follows: TGTGCCAGCAGCGAACAGGGGGCTGTTAGCTATGGCTACACCTTC.

This sequence joins TRBV11-2 and TRBJ1-2, with 9 positions matching TRBD1. CDR3 size: 16 residues. V lost 0 bases and J lost 3; bases outside the gene matches: 5. Germline V gives CDR1 SGHAT, CDR2 FQNNGV. CDR3 DNA: TGTGCCAGCAGCTTAGATGCTTGGACAGGGGACTATGGCTACACCTTC. As protein: CASSLDAWTGDYGYTF.

This clone has a handful of counts. The chain links TRBV6-1 to TRBJ1-4; no clear D. V gave up 2 bases and J gave up 1 base, with 8 bases separating them. The CDR3 loop spans 15 amino acids. Germline V lookup: CDR1 MNHNS, CDR2 SASEGT. CDR3 amino acids: CASSEQIQTNEKLFF. DNA for the CDR3: TGTGCCAGCAGTGAACAGATCCAAACTAATGAAAAACTGTTTTTT.

The CDR3: CASRGTGKNGYTF. CDR3 nucleotide sequence: TGTGCCAGCAGGGGGACAGGGAAAAATGGCTACACCTTC. The J gene is TRBJ1-2, the V gene TRBV28, with 9 bases aligning to TRBD1. CDR1 and CDR2 (germline): MDHEN, SYDVKM. Losses at the gene ends were 6 bases for V and 6 bases for J; bases not matched to a gene: 5. This CDR3 has 13 residues.

This clone turned up a few times. This CDR3 is CASSIGGPDTQYF. The CDR3 region has the DNA TGTGCCAGTAGTATAGGGGGTCCAGATACGCAGTATTTT. V usage is TRBV19 and J usage is TRBJ2-3; no clear D gene. V was trimmed by 1 base and J by 4 bases, leaving 6 bases between them. Germline V gene data show CDR1 as LNHDA and CDR2 as SQIVND (reference sequence). The CDR3 consists of 13 residues.

The chain joins TRBV7-6 to TRBJ2-1; 8 bases fit TRBD2. The J segment lost 10 bases and the V segment lost 5 bases, leaving 4 bases of the junction unmatched. The CDR3 has 12 residues. Germline-derived CDR1 and CDR2 are SGHVS and FNYEAQ. DNA for the CDR3: TGTGCCAGCAGCAGGACTAGCAGAGAGCAGTTCTTC. Amino acid sequence: CASSRTSREQFF.

This clone is a singleton in its sample. The chain carries TRBV5-1 and TRBJ2-5, with 11 nucleotides matching TRBD2. J was trimmed by 3 bases and V by 2 bases; bases with no gene match: 9. Per the germline V gene, CDR1 is SGHRS and CDR2 is YFSETQ. This CDR3 is built from 17 residues. CDR3 amino acids: CASSFRTSGLEKETQYF. The CDR3 DNA follows: TGCGCCAGCAGCTTCAGGACTAGCGGGCTTGAAAAAGAGACCCAGTACTTC.

J is TRBJ2-7 and V is TRBV5-4; D is undetermined. CDR3 length: 13 amino acids. With 4 bases removed from V and 7 bases from J, the gap between germline ends came to 15 bases. Germline lookup yields CDR1 SGHNT and CDR2 YYREEE (reference sequence). The CDR3 coding sequence is TGTGCCAGCAGCCTCCGGGCCGATAGTGAGCAGTACTTC. Its protein is CASSLRADSEQYF.

This clone has a single count. The chain joins TRBV6-6 to TRBJ2-5, with 8 bases that match TRBD1. CDR3 length: 14 residues. Germline CDR1 MNHNY, CDR2 SVGAGI (reference sequence). The ends lost 6 bases at V and 4 bases at J; junction bases unmatched: 7. CDR3 residues: CASRRQGPGETQYF. In DNA, the CDR3 is TGTGCCAGCAGGAGACAGGGGCCGGGAGAGACCCAGTACTTC.

The chain carries TRBV6-2 or TRBV6-3 and TRBJ1-1; D is perhaps TRBD1 (6 bases). The CDR3 is 15 residues long. CDR1 MNHEY and CDR2 SVGEGT come from the germline V gene. Deletions cut 4 bases from V and 3 bases from J, with 15 bases between. The CDR3 DNA is TGTGCCAGCAGTTCGGGACATAACTTATACACTGAAGCTTTCTTT. Translation: CASSSGHNLYTEAFF.

The J gene is TRBJ2-3, the V gene TRBV5-1; 9 bases are a match to TRBD2. This CDR3 spans 17 amino acids. Germline V gene data show CDR1 as SGHRS and CDR2 as YFSETQ. The V segment lost 4 bases and the J segment 2 bases; nucleotides outside the gene matches: 11. The CDR3 DNA follows: TGCGCCAGCAGCCTCGTAGGCGGGGGGGCGTTCACAGATACGCAGTATTTT. Residues: CASSLVGGGAFTDTQYF.

V usage is TRBV4-1 and J usage is TRBJ1-5; D is ambiguous. V lost 1 base and J lost 6, with 7 bases in between. The CDR3 spans 13 residues. Germline CDR1 MGHRA, CDR2 YSYEKL. The chain's CDR3 is CASSQGDSQPQHF. The CDR3 DNA reads as TGCGCCAGCAGCCAAGGGGATTCTCAGCCCCAGCATTTT.

J is TRBJ1-1 and V is TRBV6-5, with D maybe TRBD1 (5 bases). This CDR3 has 16 residues. The germline V gene has CDR1 MNHEY and CDR2 SVGAGI. Trimming stripped 2 bases from V and 0 bases from J, with 13 bases between. The CDR3 nucleotides are TGTGCCAGCAGTTACAACAGGATTAAAATGAACACTGAAGCTTTCTTT. Protein product: CASSYNRIKMNTEAFF.

This rearrangement joins TRBV11-2 to TRBJ1-2; tentative D call: TRBD1 (6 bases). From germline, CDR1 is SGHAT and CDR2 FQNNGV. The CDR3 has 14 amino acids. V was trimmed by 5 bases and J by 5 bases, leaving 15 bases between them. The CDR3 coding sequence is TGTGCCAGCAGCGCAGGGGCGGGGGATTATGGCTACACCTTC. This gives the protein CASSAGAGDYGYTF.

Comment on this clone: The same CDR3 arises from other DNA sequences in this sample as well. This chain links TRBV5-1 with TRBJ2-1; possible D gene TRBD1, 6 bases. This CDR3 spans 13 amino acids. V was trimmed by 4 bases and J by 5 bases, leaving 10 bases between them. The germline CDR1 and CDR2 sequences are SGHRS and YFSETQ. The CDR3 is CASSPQGDNEQFF. The DNA of the CDR3 is TGCGCCAGCAGCCCACAGGGAGACAATGAGCAGTTCTTC.

This chain uses TRBV21-1 with TRBJ1-2. TRBV21-1 is shown as a pseudogene. The CDR3 loop spans 16 amino acids. Here the CDR3 reads CASSKRQSSQCRGYTF. The DNA of the CDR3 is TGTGCCAGCAGCAAAAGGCAGTCCTCCCAATGTCGTGGCTACACCTTC.

The chain couples TRBV7-2 to TRBJ1-1; 10 bases fit TRBD1. The CDR3 consists of 14 residues. CDR1 is SGHTA, CDR2 FQGNSA, per germline. Trimming cost V 5 bases and J 5 bases; bases outside gene matches: 5. The CDR3 region is CASSPTGGTTEAFF. In DNA form, the CDR3 reads TGTGCCAGCAGCCCGACAGGGGGCACGACTGAAGCTTTCTTT.

The chain links TRBV6-5 to TRBJ2-5, with D perhaps given as TRBD1 or TRBD2 (5 bases each). With 0 bases removed from V and 5 bases from J, the gap between germline ends came to 13 bases. The CDR3 has 15 amino acids. Germline V gene lookup returns CDR1 MNHEY and CDR2 SVGAGI. The CDR3 DNA is TGTGCCAGCAGTTACTCGAGGGGATTTGGGGAGACCCAGTACTTC. It yields the protein CASSYSRGFGETQYF.

This chain connects TRBV10-1 to TRBJ1-1; possible D gene TRBD1, 5 bases. V was cut by 3 bases and J by 5 bases, with 10 bases left in between. Germline CDR1 is WNHNN and CDR2 is SYGVQD (reference sequence). The CDR3 runs 13 residues. The CDR3 bases are TGCGCCAGCAGTGATGACAGTTGGACTGAAGCTTTCTTT. Encoded protein: CASSDDSWTEAFF.

The rearrangement links TRBV6-1 to TRBJ1-1, with 7 bases matching TRBD1. Germline CDR1 is MNHNS and CDR2 is SASEGT. With V trimmed by 3 bases and J by 5 bases, 3 bases remained unmatched. CDR3 length: 13 residues. CDR3 in amino acids: CASSDRGRTEAFF. In nucleotides, the CDR3 is TGTGCCAGCAGTGACAGGGGGAGAACTGAAGCTTTCTTT.

V usage is TRBV6-1 and J usage is TRBJ1-5; D is ambiguous. With 1 base removed from V and 0 bases from J, the gap between germline ends came to 13 bases. Germline-derived CDR1 and CDR2 are MNHNS and SASEGT. The CDR3 totals 17 residues. CDR3 sequence: CASSEVKVVYSNQPQHF. CDR3 coding DNA: TGTGCCAGCAGTGAAGTGAAAGTTGTATATAGCAATCAGCCCCAGCATTTT.

The J gene is TRBJ2-5, the V gene TRBV5-1; D perhaps matches TRBD2 (6 bases). V lost 4 bases and J 2 bases, leaving 15 bases between the germline ends. The germline V gene encodes CDR1 SGHRS and CDR2 YFSETQ. This CDR3 comprises 15 residues. The CDR3 loop reads CASSPREGYQETQYF. The CDR3 DNA is TGCGCCAGCAGCCCGCGGGAAGGGTATCAAGAGACCCAGTACTTC. The full variable domain, rest sourced from reference TRBV5-1 and TRBJ2-5, is KAGVTQTPRYLIKTRGQQVTLSCSPISGHRSVSWYQQTPGQGLQFLFEYFSETQRNKGNFPGRFSGRQFSNSRSEMNVSTLELGDSALYLCASSPREGYQETQYFGPGTRLLVL.